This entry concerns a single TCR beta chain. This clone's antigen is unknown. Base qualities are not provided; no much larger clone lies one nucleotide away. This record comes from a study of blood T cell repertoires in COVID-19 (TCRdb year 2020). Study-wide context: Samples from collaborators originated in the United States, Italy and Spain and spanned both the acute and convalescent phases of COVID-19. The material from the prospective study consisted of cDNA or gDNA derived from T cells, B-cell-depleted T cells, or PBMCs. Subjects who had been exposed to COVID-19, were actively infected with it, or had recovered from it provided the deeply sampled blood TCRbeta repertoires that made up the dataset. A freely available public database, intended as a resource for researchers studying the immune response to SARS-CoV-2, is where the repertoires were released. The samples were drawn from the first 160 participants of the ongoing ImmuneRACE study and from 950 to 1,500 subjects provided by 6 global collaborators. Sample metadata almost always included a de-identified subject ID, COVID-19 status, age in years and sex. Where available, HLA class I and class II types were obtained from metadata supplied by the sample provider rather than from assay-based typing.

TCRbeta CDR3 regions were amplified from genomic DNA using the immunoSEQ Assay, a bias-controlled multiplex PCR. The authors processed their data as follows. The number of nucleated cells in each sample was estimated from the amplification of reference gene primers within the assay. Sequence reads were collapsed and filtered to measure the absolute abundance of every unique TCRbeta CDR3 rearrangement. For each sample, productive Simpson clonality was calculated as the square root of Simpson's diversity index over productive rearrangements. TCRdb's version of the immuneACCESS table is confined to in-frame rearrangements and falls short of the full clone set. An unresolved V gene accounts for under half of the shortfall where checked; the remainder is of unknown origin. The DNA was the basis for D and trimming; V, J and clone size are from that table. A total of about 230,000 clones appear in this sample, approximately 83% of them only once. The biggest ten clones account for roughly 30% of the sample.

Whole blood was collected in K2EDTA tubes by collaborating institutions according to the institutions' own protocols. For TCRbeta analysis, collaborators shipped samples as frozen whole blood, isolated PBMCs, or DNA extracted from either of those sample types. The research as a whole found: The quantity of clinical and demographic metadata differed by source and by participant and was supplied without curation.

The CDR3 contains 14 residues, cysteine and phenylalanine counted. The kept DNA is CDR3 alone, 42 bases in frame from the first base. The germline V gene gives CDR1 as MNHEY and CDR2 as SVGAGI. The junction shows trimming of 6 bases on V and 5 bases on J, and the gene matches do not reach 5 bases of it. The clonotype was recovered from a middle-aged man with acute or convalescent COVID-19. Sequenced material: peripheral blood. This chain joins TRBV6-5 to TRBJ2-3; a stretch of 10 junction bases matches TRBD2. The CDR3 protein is CASRGTSEGDTQYF. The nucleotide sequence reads TGTGCCAGCAGGGGGACTAGCGAGGGAGATACGCAGTATTTT.